Reported below is one T cell receptor (beta chain). The antigen remains unidentified. The CDR3 has 14 residues. With 3 bases removed from V and 6 bases from J, the gap between germline ends came to 12 bases. CDR1 and CDR2 from the germline V gene are DFQATT and SNEGSKA (reference sequence). Combining a sample-barcoded 5' primer with a J-beta primer mix, a second PCR ran for 7 to 11 cycles. CDR3-containing paired-end reads numbered at least 2.5 million in each sample. TCRdb analysed the 5' RACE reads with MiXCR anew, one entry per CDR3 protein. The sample consists of roughly 1,800,000 distinct CDR3 sequences, less than 50% of them appearing once. This sample stems from a study of blood T cells in healthy people across ages. General study results and limits: With naive T cell percentage, TCR beta diversity showed a strong correlation. TCR beta diversity per million T cells fell roughly linearly with age.

This receptor was obtained from a woman in her 40s in good health. The sample taken for sequencing was blood. The chain recombines TRBV20-1 with TRBJ1-6; D is possibly TRBD1 (6 bases). CDR3 amino acids: CSARGGGANSPLHF. The CDR3, as DNA: TGCAGTGCTAGGGGAGGGGGGGCTAATTCACCCCTCCACTTT.